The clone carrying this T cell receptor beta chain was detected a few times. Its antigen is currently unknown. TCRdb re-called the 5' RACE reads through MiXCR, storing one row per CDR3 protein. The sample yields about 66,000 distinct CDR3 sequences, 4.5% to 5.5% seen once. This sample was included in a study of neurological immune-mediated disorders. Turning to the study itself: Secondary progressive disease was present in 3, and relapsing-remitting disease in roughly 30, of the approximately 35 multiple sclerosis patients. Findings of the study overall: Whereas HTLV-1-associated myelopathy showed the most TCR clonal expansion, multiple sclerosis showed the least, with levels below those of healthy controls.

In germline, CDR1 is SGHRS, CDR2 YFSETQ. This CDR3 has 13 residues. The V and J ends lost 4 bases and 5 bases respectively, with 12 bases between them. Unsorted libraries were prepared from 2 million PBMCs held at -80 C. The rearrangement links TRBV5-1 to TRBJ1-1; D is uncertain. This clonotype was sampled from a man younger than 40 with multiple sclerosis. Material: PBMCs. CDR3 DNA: TGCGCCAGCAGCCCGGCCCAAGGTACTGAAGCTTTCTTT. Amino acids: CASSPAQGTEAFF. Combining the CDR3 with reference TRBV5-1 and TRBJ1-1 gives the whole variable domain KAGVTQTPRYLIKTRGQQVTLSCSPISGHRSVSWYQQTPGQGLQFLFEYFSETQRNKGNFPGRFSGRQFSNSRSEMNVSTLELGDSALYLCASSPAQGTEAFFGQGTRLTVV.